Listed below are T cell receptor beta chains from one sample, sequenced in a study of blood T cell repertoires in COVID-19. Sequencing was performed with immunoSEQ multiplex PCR; in TCRdb, only in-frame clones are kept and a portion is missing. The sample has approximately 270,000 clones; about 89% are singletons. The sample consisted of peripheral blood. All receptors derive from a man in his forties with active or convalescent COVID-19. CDR3s include the opening cysteine and the closing phenylalanine or tryptophan. The D gene is left open where the match is weak. Clone size is shown for a subset of rows, as once, few, many or a class of expanded clone.

d_gene,j_gene,v_gene,abundance,CDR3aa,CDR3nt
TRBD2,TRBJ2-2,TRBV25-1,-,CASSESSGSNTGELFF,TGTGCCAGCAGTGAGTCTAGCGGGAGCAACACCGGGGAGCTGTTTTTT
-,TRBJ1-1,TRBV27,-,CASTPDSSLIMNTEAFF,TGTGCCAGCACCCCCGACAGCTCTCTTATCATGAACACTGAAGCTTTCTTT
-,TRBJ2-2,TRBV6-5,-,CASSSGFTGELFF,TGTGCCAGCAGTTCCGGGTTCACCGGGGAGCTGTTTTTT
-,TRBJ1-2,TRBV7-9,once,CASSPGEDYGYTF,TGTGCCAGCAGCCCCGGGGAAGACTATGGCTACACCTTC
TRBD2,TRBJ2-1,TRBV5-4,-,CASSFRGGGNEQFF,TGTGCCAGCAGCTTCCGGGGGGGCGGCAATGAGCAGTTCTTC
-,TRBJ1-6,TRBV7-2,-,CASSEGGRGVGSPLHF,TGTGCCAGCAGCGAAGGAGGGAGAGGGGTAGGTTCACCCCTCCACTTT
-,TRBJ2-1,TRBV29-1,-,CSVDSPLYAEQFF,TGCAGCGTTGATTCCCCCCTATATGCTGAGCAGTTCTTC
TRBD2,TRBJ2-3,TRBV9,-,CASSVIGGRAPDTQYF,TGTGCCAGCAGCGTAATTGGCGGGAGGGCCCCAGATACGCAGTATTTT
TRBD1,TRBJ2-3,TRBV24-1,-,CATSDFRTGGDTQYF,TGTGCCACCAGTGATTTTAGGACAGGGGGAGATACGCAGTATTTT
TRBD2,TRBJ2-5,TRBV19,-,CASSMVAGGGETQYF,TGTGCCAGTAGTATGGTGGCGGGAGGGGGAGAGACCCAGTACTTC
-,TRBJ1-4,TRBV6-5,-,CASRQGGEKLFF,TGTGCCAGCAGACAGGGAGGGGAAAAACTGTTTTTT
TRBD1,TRBJ1-2,TRBV29-1,-,CSVEGQGENGYTF,TGCAGCGTTGAGGGACAGGGGGAAAATGGCTACACCTTC
TRBD2,TRBJ2-2,TRBV19,-,CASSNPPGLGSSGELFF,TGTGCCAGTAGTAACCCTCCGGGACTAGGGTCCTCCGGGGAGCTGTTTTTT
TRBD1,TRBJ1-2,TRBV19,-,CASNTGVNYGYTF,TGTGCCAGTAATACAGGGGTAAACTATGGCTACACCTTC
TRBD1,TRBJ1-5,TRBV19,-,CASSTLRTGSNQPQHF,TGTGCCAGTAGTACCCTTAGGACAGGGAGCAATCAGCCCCAGCATTTT
TRBD1,TRBJ2-2,TRBV5-1,-,CASSSGQGFTGELFF,TGCGCCAGCAGCTCGGGACAGGGGTTCACCGGGGAGCTGTTTTTT
TRBD1,TRBJ2-7,TRBV5-4,once,CASSTGQGFYEQYF,TGTGCCAGCAGCACCGGACAGGGCTTCTACGAGCAGTACTTC
TRBD2,TRBJ2-5,TRBV7-3,-,CASSNSGKETQYF,TGTGCCAGCAGCAACAGCGGGAAAGAGACCCAGTACTTC
-,TRBJ1-2,TRBV7-9,-,CASSLNLQGQDGYTF,TGTGCCAGCAGCTTAAATCTACAGGGCCAAGATGGCTACACCTTC
-,TRBJ1-5,TRBV19,once,CASSIPGNQPQHF,TGTGCCAGTAGTATCCCAGGCAATCAGCCCCAGCATTTT
TRBD1,TRBJ2-7,TRBV2,-,CASSKAGGSYEQYF,TGTGCCAGCAGTAAGGCAGGGGGTAGCTACGAGCAGTACTTC
TRBD2,TRBJ2-7,TRBV5-4,many,CASSSGTSPSEQYF,TGTGCCAGCAGTTCCGGGACTAGCCCCTCCGAGCAGTACTTC
-,TRBJ1-1,TRBV3-1/TRBV3-2,-,CASSQRGAPSTEAFF,TGTGCCAGCAGCCAGCGGGGGGCGCCGAGCACTGAAGCTTTCTTT
-,TRBJ2-7,TRBV5-1,once,CASSYTTGMSSYEQYF,TGCGCCAGCAGCTATACCACAGGGATGAGCTCCTACGAGCAGTACTTC
-,TRBJ1-5,TRBV6-1,few,CASSDVPGDQPQHF,TGTGCCAGCAGTGACGTCCCGGGAGATCAGCCCCAGCATTTT
-,TRBJ2-7,TRBV28,once,CASSLQARPYEQYF,TGTGCCAGCAGTTTACAGGCACGGCCCTACGAGCAGTACTTC
TRBD1,TRBJ1-6,TRBV6-2/TRBV6-3,-,CASSYRTGGNSPLHF,TGTGCCAGCAGTTACCGGACAGGGGGGAATTCACCCCTCCACTTT
TRBD1,TRBJ1-2,TRBV11-2,-,CASSLERGPFYGYTF,TGTGCCAGCAGCTTAGAGAGGGGGCCTTTCTATGGCTACACCTTC